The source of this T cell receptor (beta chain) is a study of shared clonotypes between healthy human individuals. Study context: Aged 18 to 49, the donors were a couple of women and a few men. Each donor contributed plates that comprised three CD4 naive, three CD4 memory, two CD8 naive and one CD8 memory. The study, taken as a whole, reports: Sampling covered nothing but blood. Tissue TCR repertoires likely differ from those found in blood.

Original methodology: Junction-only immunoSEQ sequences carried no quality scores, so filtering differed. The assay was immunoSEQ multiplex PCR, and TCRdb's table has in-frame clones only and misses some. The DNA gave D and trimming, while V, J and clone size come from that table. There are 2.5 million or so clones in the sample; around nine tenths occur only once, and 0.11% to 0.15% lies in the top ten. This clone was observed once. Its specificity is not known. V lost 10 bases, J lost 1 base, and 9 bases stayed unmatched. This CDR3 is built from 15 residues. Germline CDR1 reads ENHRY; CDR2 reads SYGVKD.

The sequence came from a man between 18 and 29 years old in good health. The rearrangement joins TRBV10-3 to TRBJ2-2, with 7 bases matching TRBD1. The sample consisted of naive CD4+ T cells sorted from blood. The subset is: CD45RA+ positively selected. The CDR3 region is CATYQTGLNTGELFF. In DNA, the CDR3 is TGTGCCACCTACCAGACAGGGCTGAACACCGGGGAGCTGTTTTTT.